This T cell receptor beta chain originates from a study of cytomegalovirus exposure and HLA in healthy donors. V trimming: 3 bases; J trimming: 0 bases; junction bases outside the gene matches: 8. Per germline, CDR1 SGHDT and CDR2 YYEEEE. The CDR3 covers 16 residues. The PCR used 60 Vbeta and 13 Jbeta primers. Sequencing was performed with immunoSEQ multiplex PCR; in TCRdb, only in-frame clones are kept and a portion is missing. The sample's table shows more than 50,000 clones. The sample consisted of PBMCs. The rearrangement uses TRBV5-6 and TRBJ1-1, with 7 positions matching TRBD1. The sequence was obtained from a woman aged 40 to 49 in good health and CMV-seronegative. CDR3 region: CASSWGTDFMNTEAFF. CDR3 DNA: TGTGCCAGCAGCTGGGGGACAGATTTTATGAACACTGAAGCTTTCTTT.